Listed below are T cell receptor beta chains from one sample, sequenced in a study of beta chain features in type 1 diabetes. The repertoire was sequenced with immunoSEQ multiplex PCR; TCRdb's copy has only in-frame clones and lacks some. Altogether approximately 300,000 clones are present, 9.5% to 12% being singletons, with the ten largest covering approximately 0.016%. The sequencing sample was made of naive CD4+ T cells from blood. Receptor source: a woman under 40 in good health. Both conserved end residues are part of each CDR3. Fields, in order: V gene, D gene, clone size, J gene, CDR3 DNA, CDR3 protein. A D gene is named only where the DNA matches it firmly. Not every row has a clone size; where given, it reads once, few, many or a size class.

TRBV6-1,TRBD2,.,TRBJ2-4,TGTGCCAGCAGTGAAGACCGGGGACTAGCGGGAGTAGCCAAAAACATTCAGTACTTC,CASSEDRGLAGVAKNIQYF
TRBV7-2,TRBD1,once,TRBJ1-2,TGTGCCAGCAGCCCGGGGACAGGGGAGAACTATGGCTACACCTTC,CASSPGTGENYGYTF
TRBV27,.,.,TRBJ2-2,TGTGCCAGCAGTTTAGGGAGCGGGGAGCTGTTTTTT,CASSLGSGELFF
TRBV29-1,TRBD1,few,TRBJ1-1,TGCAGCGTCCTCCGGGACAGGAACACTGAAGCTTTCTTT,CSVLRDRNTEAFF
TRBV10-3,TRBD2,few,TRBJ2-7,TGTGCCATCAGCCCTAGCGGGAGCACCTACGAGCAGTACTTC,CAISPSGSTYEQYF
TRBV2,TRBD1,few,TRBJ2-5,TGTGCCAGCAGAGGGACAGGGGAAGAGACCCAGTACTTC,CASRGTGEETQYF
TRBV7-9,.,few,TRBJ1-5,TGTGCCAGCAGCCAGTCGGGAGGTCAGCCCCAGCATTTT,CASSQSGGQPQHF
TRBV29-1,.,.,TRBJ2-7,TGCAGCGTTGAAGATCGTAGCAGATCCTACGAGCAGTACTTC,CSVEDRSRSYEQYF
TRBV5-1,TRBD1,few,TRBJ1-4,TGCGCCAGCAGCTTACAGGGGCCGCATGAAAAACTGTTTTTT,CASSLQGPHEKLFF
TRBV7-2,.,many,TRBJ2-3,TGTGCCAGCAGCTTAAAGCTTACGGGCACAGATACGCAGTATTTT,CASSLKLTGTDTQYF
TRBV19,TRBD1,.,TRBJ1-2,TGTGCCAGTAGTACGGACAGGGGATTTTTCGGTGGCTACACCTTC,CASSTDRGFFGGYTF
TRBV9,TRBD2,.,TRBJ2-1,TGTGCCAGCAGCTATAGCGGGAGCTCCTACAATGAGCAGTTCTTC,CASSYSGSSYNEQFF
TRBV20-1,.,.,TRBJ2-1,TGCAGTGCACCGGACAGCGCGGGGCAGTTCTTC,CSAPDSAGQFF
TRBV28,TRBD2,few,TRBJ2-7,TGTGCCAGCAGGCCCGGACTAGCGGGAGGCGAGCAGTACTTC,CASRPGLAGGEQYF
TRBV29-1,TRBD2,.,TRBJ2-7,TGCAGCGTTTCGTTAGCGGGGGGTCCCTACGAGCAGTACTTC,CSVSLAGGPYEQYF
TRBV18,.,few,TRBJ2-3,TGTGCCAGCTCACCACCGCCGGGGAGTACGCAGTATTTT,CASSPPPGSTQYF
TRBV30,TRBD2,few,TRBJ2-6,TGTGCCTGCGGGAGGGAGCCCACTGGGGCCAACGTCCTGACTTTC,CACGREPTGANVLTF
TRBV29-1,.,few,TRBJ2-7,TGCAGCGTTGGGACTTTCCTCTCCTACGAGCAGTACTTC,CSVGTFLSYEQYF
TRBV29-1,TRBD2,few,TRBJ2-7,TGCAGCGTTTCCAAGCCCCCTACTAGCGGAACCACATACGAGCAGTACTTC,CSVSKPPTSGTTYEQYF
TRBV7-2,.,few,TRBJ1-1,TGTGCCAGCAGCGATCAGAAGAACACTGAAGCTTTCTTT,CASSDQKNTEAFF
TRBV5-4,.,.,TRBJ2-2,TGTGCCAGCAGCTTTCACTACCGCGACACCGGGGAGCTGTTTTTT,CASSFHYRDTGELFF
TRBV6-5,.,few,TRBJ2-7,TGTGCCAGCTGCATAGGACATGATACCTACGAGCAGTACTTC,CASCIGHDTYEQYF
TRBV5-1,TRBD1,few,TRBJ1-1,TGCGCCAGCAGCCAGGGACAGGGGGTAAGGACTGAAGCTTTCTTT,CASSQGQGVRTEAFF
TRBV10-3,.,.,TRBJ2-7,TGTGCCATCAGTGATCCCGGGACACCGCCGTACTTC,CAISDPGTPPYF
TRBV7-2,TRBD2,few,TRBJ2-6,TGTGCCAGCAGCTTAGTAGCTAGCGGGAGTTCGGGGGCCAACGTCCTGACTTTC,CASSLVASGSSGANVLTF
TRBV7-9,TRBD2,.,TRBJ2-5,TGTGCCAGCAGCACCGGGACTAGCGGGGATGCTCAAGAGACCCAGTACTTC,CASSTGTSGDAQETQYF
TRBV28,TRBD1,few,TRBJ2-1,TGTGCCAGCAGATCACAGGGGAACAATGAGCAGTTCTTC,CASRSQGNNEQFF
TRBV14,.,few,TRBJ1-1,TGTGCCAGCAGCCAGGACTGGGGAGGTGAAGCTTTCTTT,CASSQDWGGEAFF
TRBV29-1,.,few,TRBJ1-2,TGCAGCGTTGAAGAACGCGGGGCAAGTTATGGCTACACCTTC,CSVEERGASYGYTF
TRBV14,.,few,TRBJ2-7,TGTGCCAGCAGCCAAGAAGGTCAGGGGTTCTACGAGCAGTACTTC,CASSQEGQGFYEQYF
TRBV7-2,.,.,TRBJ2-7,TGTGCCAGCAGCCTCACCACATACGAGCAGTACTTC,CASSLTTYEQYF
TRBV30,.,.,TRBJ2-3,TGTGCCTGGAGTGTAAAACTCCTAAAGTCCACAGATACGCAGTATTTT,CAWSVKLLKSTDTQYF
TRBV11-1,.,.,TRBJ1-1,TGTGCCAGCAGCTTAGCATTAACAGCCACTGAAGCTTTCTTT,CASSLALTATEAFF
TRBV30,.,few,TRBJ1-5,TGTGCCTGGAGTGTACGAGGGGGGGGAAGCAATCAGCCCCAGCATTTT,CAWSVRGGGSNQPQHF
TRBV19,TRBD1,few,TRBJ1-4,TGTGCCAGTAGTATTCAGGGGGCGAATGAAAAACTGTTTTTT,CASSIQGANEKLFF
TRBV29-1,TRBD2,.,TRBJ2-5,TGCAGCACCCCTTTAGCGGGACGCCAAGAGACCCAGTACTTC,CSTPLAGRQETQYF
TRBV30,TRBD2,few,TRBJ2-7,TGTGCCTGGAGACTAGCGGGAGGTACCGAGCAGTACTTC,CAWRLAGGTEQYF
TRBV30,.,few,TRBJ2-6,TGTGCCTGGAATTCTGAGGCCTCTGGGGCCAACGTCCTGACTTTC,CAWNSEASGANVLTF
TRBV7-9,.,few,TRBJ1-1,TGTGCCAGCAGCCGTGTAAACACTGAAGCTTTCTTT,CASSRVNTEAFF
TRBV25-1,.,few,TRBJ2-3,TGTGCCAGCGGAACGGAGGGCCGCGGAGATACGCAGTATTTT,CASGTEGRGDTQYF
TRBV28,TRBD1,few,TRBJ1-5,TGTGCCAGCAGATACCTGACAGGGGGTTATAGCAATCAGCCCCAGCATTTT,CASRYLTGGYSNQPQHF
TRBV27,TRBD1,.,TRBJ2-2,TGTGCCAGCAGCCGCAGGACAGGGGGCCCTGGGGAGCTGTTTTTT,CASSRRTGGPGELFF
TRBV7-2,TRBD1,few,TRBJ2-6,TGTGCCAGCAGCTTAGGCTCCGGGACAGGGTTCACTGGGGCCAACGTCCTGACTTTC,CASSLGSGTGFTGANVLTF